This TCR beta chain was documented in a study of blood T cell repertoires in COVID-19. Study in general: PBMCs, B-cell-depleted T cells, or T cells provided the cDNA or gDNA that made up the material.

Participant ages covered about 18 to 89 years across about two dozen US areas. Assignment of participants to cohorts was predicated upon participant-reported clinical history. Libraries were prepared by immunoSEQ multiplex PCR; TCRdb keeps only in-frame clonotypes and omits some of them. The sample records hundreds of thousands of clones, nearly 90% being singletons. This CDR3 spans 14 amino acids. The trim removed 3 bases at V and 7 bases at J, leaving 6 bases unmatched. The germline V gene encodes CDR1 LGHDT and CDR2 YNNKEL (reference sequence). The sequenced material came from PBMCs or T cells enriched from blood (not recorded which). V usage is TRBV3-1 (or the pseudogene TRBV3-2) and J usage is TRBJ2-5, with TRBD2 identical over 9 bases. This sequence originates from a woman aged 18-29 years with acute COVID-19. CDR3: CASSQRGGRGTQYF. DNA for the CDR3: TGTGCCAGCAGCCAGCGGGGGGGCCGAGGGACCCAGTACTTC.